Following are 3 T cell receptor beta chains from one sample sequenced in a study of blood T cells in healthy people across ages. Alongside a J-beta primer mix, a sample-barcoded 5' primer served in a second PCR lasting about 7 to 11 cycles. TCRdb reprocessed the 5' RACE reads with MiXCR, giving one entry per CDR3 protein. The sample holds over 1.5 million distinct CDR3 sequences; around half are singletons and the top ten take over 2%. The material sequenced was blood. Receptors were obtained from a woman aged 40 to 55 in good health.

This chain links TRBV7-2 with TRBJ1-1, with D hard to call. The CDR3 is made up of 15 amino acids. The V and J ends lost 6 bases and 0 bases respectively, with 14 bases between them. Per the germline V gene, CDR1 is SGHTA and CDR2 is FQGNSA. CDR3 sequence reads: CASRHSSAMNTEAFF. The CDR3 DNA is TGTGCCAGCAGGCATAGCAGCGCTATGAACACTGAAGCTTTCTTT.

The gene calls are TRBV15 and TRBJ2-5; D unclear. There are 13 residues in the CDR3. Germline loops: CDR1 LNHNV, CDR2 YYDKDF (reference sequence). V lost 3 bases and J 0 bases, leaving 5 bases between the germline ends. CDR3 amino acids: CATSSSDQETQYF. The CDR3 DNA reads as TGTGCCACCAGCAGTTCAGACCAAGAGACCCAGTACTTC.

This clonotype was observed a few times. J is TRBJ1-2 and V is TRBV5-1; 7 bases line up with TRBD1. The CDR3 totals 15 residues. Trimming took 0 bases from V and 4 from J; bases not matched to a gene: 6. Germline CDR1 reads SGHRS; CDR2 reads YFSETQ. CDR3 residues: CASSLAGQDLYGYTF. In DNA form, the CDR3 reads TGCGCCAGCAGCTTGGCCGGACAGGACCTCTATGGCTACACCTTC.